A single sample gave rise to the 13 T cell receptor beta chains below, sequenced in a study of T cells in women clearing cervical HPV infection. Profiled with immunoSEQ multiplex PCR; TCRdb holds only in-frame clones, not every one. The sample data list around 24,000 clones. Sequenced input: blood buffy coat. The receptors shown here come from a woman aged 18 to 75 with a cervical HPV16 infection that either progressed to CIN3+ or cleared (not recorded which).

On this clone: Read coverage stops 3 residues before the CDR3 terminus; the germline J gene supplies the remainder. The chain combines TRBV5-4 with TRBJ2-1, with TRBD1 matching 11 bases. This CDR3 has 14 residues. The germline gives CDR1 SGHNT, CDR2 YYREEE (reference sequence). Trimming removed 4 bases from V and 8 bases from J; junction bases left unmatched: 5. The CDR3 DNA, read in part, is TGTGCCAGCAGCCGGGACAGGGGGAGAGATGAG. Translated, it gives CASSRDRGRDE. The complete CDR3 protein is CASSRDRGRDEQFF.

Concerning this clone: Read coverage stops 3 residues before the CDR3 terminus; the germline J gene supplies the remainder. This chain links TRBV2 with TRBJ2-7; D could derive from TRBD1 or TRBD2 (5 bases each). Germline V gene sequence: CDR1 SNHLY, CDR2 FYNNEI. CDR3 size: 15 residues. V lost 6 bases, J lost 1 base, and 16 bases lay in between. This CDR3 is CASSQRETASYEQYF. CDR3 DNA, as far as it was read: TGTGCCAGCAGCCAAAGGGAGACAGCTTCCTACGAG. The full variable domain, with the rest looked up from reference TRBV2 and TRBJ2-7, is EPEVTQTPSHQVTQMGQEVILRCVPISNHLYFYWYRQILGQKVEFLVSFYNNEISEKSEIFDDQFSVERPDGSNFTLKIRSTKLEDSAMYFCASSQRETASYEQYFGPGTRLTVT.

Of note for this clone: Read data end 3 residues before the CDR3 end; the end is taken from the germline J gene. This chain links TRBV6-2 or TRBV6-3 with TRBJ2-3; D possibly corresponds to TRBD2 (7 bases). Trimming shortened V by 2 bases and J by 4 bases, and 13 bases separated the two germline ends. CDR1 is MNHEY and CDR2 is SVGEGT in the germline V gene. This CDR3 comprises 15 residues. The sequenced CDR3 bases are TGTGCCAGCAGTTACGCTGAGGGGGGGCCAGATACG. Its translation: CASSYAEGGPDT. The entire CDR3 sequence reads CASSYAEGGPDTQYF.

On this clone: The read gets to within 3 residues of the CDR3 end, and the germline J gene fills in the rest. The chain joins TRBV10-3 to TRBJ2-2, with D uncertain. V shed 4 bases and J shed 3 bases, with 6 bases lying between them. Germline V gene sequence: CDR1 ENHRY, CDR2 SYGVKD. There are 13 residues in the CDR3. The covered CDR3 bases are TGTGCCATCAGTGCAAGCGACACCGGGGAG. Translation: CAISASDTGE. The whole CDR3 protein is CAISASDTGELFF.

Details on this clone: The CDR3 goes on 3 residues after the read ends, and that part is filled in from the germline J gene. The genes are TRBV10-3 and TRBJ2-7, with a possible D match to TRBD1 (6 bases). The CDR3 extends over 14 amino acids. Trimming pared 3 bases from V and 6 bases from J, leaving 15 bases between. Per the germline V gene, CDR1 is ENHRY and CDR2 is SYGVKD. The covered CDR3 bases are TGTGCCATCAGTGATGGGGACATTCAGAGCGAG. It codes for CAISDGDIQSE. From start to end, the CDR3 is CAISDGDIQSEQYF.

For this clone: With the read ending 3 residues before the CDR3 end, the germline J gene is used to fill in that end. V gene TRBV5-6 combines with J gene TRBJ1-6; 9 nucleotides match TRBD1. Germline lookup yields CDR1 SGHDT and CDR2 YYEEEE. The junction had 3 bases not matched to a gene; V was cut back by 0 bases and J by 8 bases. The CDR3 is 15 amino acids. The sequenced CDR3 bases are TGTGCCAGCAGCTTGGAGGGACAGGGTGATTCACCC. This translates into CASSLEGQGDSP. The whole CDR3 region reads CASSLEGQGDSPLHF.

A remark on this clone: The read is 3 residues too short to cover the CDR3 end, so that end is filled in from the germline J gene. V usage is TRBV7-2 and J usage is TRBJ2-3; D ambiguous. V was pared by 5 bases and J by 0 bases, with 12 bases between. The CDR3 runs to 15 residues. CDR1 and CDR2 from the germline V gene are SGHTA and FQGNSA. The DNA read from the CDR3 is TGTGCCAGCAGCCCACGACAACTTAGCACAGATACG. Its translation: CASSPRQLSTDT. The entire CDR3 protein reads CASSPRQLSTDTQYF.

As concerns this clone: The read terminates 3 residues ahead of where the CDR3 ends, so the germline J gene completes it. The chain couples TRBV19 to TRBJ1-3; D remains unclear. CDR1 is LNHDA and CDR2 is SQIVND in the germline V gene (reference sequence). V lost 4 bases, J lost 9 bases, and 16 bases lay in between. This CDR3 has 14 residues. CDR3 amino acids: CASSTTRLETTIYF. CDR3 DNA, as far as it was read: TGTGCCAGTAGTACGACCAGACTTGAGACCACC.

Regarding this clone: The CDR3 end lies 3 residues beyond the end of the read and is filled in from the germline J gene. V gene TRBV19 combines with J gene TRBJ1-1; TRBD1 is a possible D gene (5 bases). V was cut by 5 bases and J by 1 base, with 11 bases left in between. The CDR3 spans 14 residues. Germline V gene lookup returns CDR1 LNHDA and CDR2 SQIVND (reference sequence). Incomplete CDR3 DNA: TGTGCCAGTAGTGTGACAGTACGGAACACTGAA. This translates into CASSVTVRNTE. The entire CDR3 is CASSVTVRNTEAFF.

On this clone: The read halts 3 residues ahead of the CDR3 end, with the missing end drawn from the germline J gene. V gene TRBV6-2 or TRBV6-3 combines with J gene TRBJ1-2; TRBD1 agrees at 10 bases. This CDR3 has 16 residues. Germline V gene data show CDR1 as MNHEY and CDR2 as SVGEGT. Incomplete CDR3 DNA: TGTGCCAGCAGTAAGAAGGGACAGGGGTCATACAATGAC. It yields the protein CASSKKGQGSYND. The entire CDR3 protein reads CASSKKGQGSYNDYTF.

Its frequency marks this clone as medium-sized (0.01 to 0.1%). Partial CDR3 DNA: TGTGCCAGCAGTTACTCGCCACAATCCTACGAG. Translated: CASSYSPQSYE. The full-length CDR3 reads as CASSYSPQSYEQYF. V is TRBV6-2 or TRBV6-3 and J is TRBJ2-7, with D unclear. The CDR3 end lies 3 residues beyond the end of the read and is filled in from the germline J gene. Germline CDR1 MNHEY, CDR2 SVGEGT. The CDR3 contains 14 residues. V lost 0 bases and J lost 1, with 7 bases in between.

For this clone: Read coverage stops 3 residues before the CDR3 terminus; the germline J gene supplies the remainder. The J gene is TRBJ1-2, the V gene TRBV7-9; D remains unclear. CDR3 size: 14 residues. The germline V gene encodes CDR1 SEHNR and CDR2 FQNEAQ (reference sequence). The sequenced CDR3 bases are TGTGCCAGCAGCCCCAGTTGGCTAGCTAATGAC. Translation gives CASSPSWLAND. The entire CDR3 is CASSPSWLANDYTF.

Note on this clone: The read is 3 residues too short to cover the CDR3 end, so that end is filled in from the germline J gene. The chain has TRBV29-1 and TRBJ1-4; TRBD1 agrees at 8 bases. Trimming at V came to 7 bases and at J to 4 bases, leaving 5 bases not matched to a gene. Germline V gene sequence: CDR1 SQVTM, CDR2 ANQGSEA. The CDR3 contains 13 residues. CDR3 DNA (partial): TGCAGCGAAAGACAGGGGTTTAATGAAAAA. This gives the protein CSERQGFNEK. The CDR3 in full is CSERQGFNEKLFF.